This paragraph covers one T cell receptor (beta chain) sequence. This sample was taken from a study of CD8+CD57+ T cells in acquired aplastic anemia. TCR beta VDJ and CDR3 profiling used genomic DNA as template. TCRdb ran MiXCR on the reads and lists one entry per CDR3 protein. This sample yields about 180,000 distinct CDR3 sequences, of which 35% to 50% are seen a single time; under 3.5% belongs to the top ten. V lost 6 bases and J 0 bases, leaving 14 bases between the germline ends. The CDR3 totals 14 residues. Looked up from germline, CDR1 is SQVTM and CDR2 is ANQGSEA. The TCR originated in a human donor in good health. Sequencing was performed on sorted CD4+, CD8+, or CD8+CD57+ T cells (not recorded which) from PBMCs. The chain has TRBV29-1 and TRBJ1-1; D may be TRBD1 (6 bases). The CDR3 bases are TGCAGCGTGGACAGTGAAACCTTGAACACTGAAGCTTTCTTT. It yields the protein CSVDSETLNTEAFF.